The next 25 T cell receptor beta chains were all read from a single sample in a study of vaccination and CD4 T cells after COVID-19. No antigens are known for them. Oncomine TCR Beta short-read sequencing was applied to DNA from cultured CD4+ T cells. TCRdb analysed the PCR reads with MiXCR anew, one entry per CDR3 protein. The data contain 2,500 to 3,000 distinct CDR3 sequences, roughly 24% of them singletons. Treatment defined: roughly nine-day PBMC culture with coronavirus spike peptide pools or control peptides (ViraFEST assay). The sample comprised CD4+ T cells from blood, cultured in vitro. The receptors originated from a human donor who had recovered from COVID-19.

The V gene is TRBV27, the J gene TRBJ2-1, with TRBD2 matching 9 bases. CDR3 size: 14 residues. The trim removed 3 bases at V and 8 bases at J, leaving 5 bases unmatched. Germline lookup yields CDR1 MNHEY and CDR2 SMNVEV (reference sequence). CDR3 region: CASSFSGRGDEQFF. As DNA, the CDR3 is TGTGCCAGCAGTTTTAGCGGGAGAGGGGATGAGCAGTTCTTC.

The chain employs TRBV5-4 and TRBJ2-5, with D tentatively TRBD2 (6 bases). V was cut by 4 bases and J by 1 base, with 17 bases left in between. Germline CDR1 reads SGHNT; CDR2 reads YYREEE (reference sequence). CDR3 length: 16 amino acids. The CDR3 reads CASSPGGSGPQETQYF. The CDR3 coding sequence is TGTGCCAGCAGCCCAGGTGGGAGCGGGCCCCAAGAGACCCAGTACTTC.

This clonotype was counted between two and nine times. The genes are TRBV27 and TRBJ2-7; 8 bases are shared with TRBD1. The CDR3 loop spans 14 amino acids. The junction had 8 bases not matched to a gene; V was cut back by 6 bases and J by 4 bases. Per the germline V gene, CDR1 is MNHEY and CDR2 is SMNVEV (reference sequence). DNA of the CDR3: TGTGCCAGCAGCCGGACAGGGTTGCCATACGAGCAGTACTTC. This gives the protein CASSRTGLPYEQYF.

The genes are TRBV6-1 and TRBJ1-6; D uncertain. Germline CDR1 and CDR2: MNHNS and SASEGT. CDR3 length: 13 amino acids. Trimming stripped 8 bases from V and 16 bases from J, with 21 bases between. The CDR3, as DNA: TGTGCCAGCCACAGTCTTAAGGCGGGCGAGCTCCACTTT. Protein product: CASHSLKAGELHF.

The V and J genes are TRBV10-3 and TRBJ2-7; D gene unclear. V was cut by 2 bases and J by 5 bases, with 4 bases left in between. CDR1 ENHRY and CDR2 SYGVKD come from the germline V gene. CDR3 size: 11 residues. The CDR3 is CAISEGDEQYF. CDR3 nucleotide sequence: TGTGCCATCAGTGAGGGTGACGAGCAGTACTTC.

The chain is built from TRBV7-9 and TRBJ1-4; D possibly corresponds to TRBD1 (5 bases). Trimming took 0 bases from V and 2 from J, leaving 7 bases between them. The CDR3 loop spans 15 amino acids. Germline values: CDR1 SEHNR, CDR2 FQNEAQ (reference sequence). Here the CDR3 DNA reads TGTGCCAGCAGCTTAGCGGAGGGGACTAATGAAAAACTGTTTTTT. Translated, it gives CASSLAEGTNEKLFF.

This sequence joins TRBV5-4 and TRBJ1-2, with D possibly being TRBD1 (6 bases). Trimming left V 9 bases short and J 3 bases short, with 18 bases between. Germline assignment: CDR1 SGHNT and CDR2 YYREEE (reference sequence). The CDR3 length is 14 residues. The chain's CDR3 is CATHGQTLYYGYTF. The CDR3 DNA sequence: TGTGCCACCCATGGACAGACACTTTACTATGGCTACACCTTC.

V usage is TRBV7-8 and J usage is TRBJ1-1; D unresolved. The CDR3 is made up of 13 amino acids. Germline values: CDR1 SGHVS, CDR2 FQNEAQ. With 2 bases removed from V and 0 bases from J, the gap between germline ends came to 4 bases. As DNA, the CDR3 is TGTGCCAGCAGCTTAAGGTTGAACACTGAAGCTTTCTTT. Its translation: CASSLRLNTEAFF.

This clonotype occurred a few times. The rearrangement links TRBV21-1 to TRBJ1-6; TRBD1 is the table's D call and was not checked against the DNA. TRBV21-1 has pseudogene status. The CDR3 is 13 amino acids. The CDR3 loop reads CATSTGSDSPLHF. The CDR3, as DNA: TGTGCCACTTCGACAGGAAGCGATTCACCCCTCCACTTT.

The rearrangement joins TRBV18 to TRBJ1-5; D gene unclear. The germline gives CDR1 KGHSH, CDR2 LQKENI. V was cut by 2 bases and J by 6 bases, with 14 bases left in between. This CDR3 has 15 residues. CDR3 sequence: CASSPLSGGGQPQHF. The CDR3 bases are TGTGCCAGCTCACCATTGTCCGGTGGTGGTCAGCCCCAGCATTTT.

The chain joins TRBV18 to TRBJ2-1; 10 bases fit TRBD1. Per germline, CDR1 KGHSH and CDR2 LQKENI. V was pared by 6 bases and J by 3 bases, with 5 bases of the junction left unmatched. The CDR3 runs to 15 residues. DNA of the CDR3: TGTGCCAGCTCCCTGGACAGGGGGAGCTACAATGAGCAGTTCTTC. Residues: CASSLDRGSYNEQFF.

The chain combines TRBV7-2 with TRBJ1-2; D is possibly TRBD1 (5 bases). From germline, CDR1 is SGHTA and CDR2 FQGNSA. V was pared by 2 bases and J by 4 bases, with 5 bases between. This CDR3 is built from 12 residues. CDR3 loop: CASSLQGYGYTF. The CDR3 DNA reads as TGTGCCAGCAGCTTACAGGGCTATGGCTACACCTTC.

This clonotype has a single count. One end of the junction fails to match germline, which may point to a read error. The chain employs TRBV30 and TRBJ2-3; D uncertain. CDR3 length: 11 amino acids. CDR1 GTSNPN and CDR2 SVGIG come from the germline V gene (reference sequence). For the CDR3, the DNA is TGTGTCTGGAGTGGAGCCGATACGCAGTATTTT. This sequence encodes CVWSGADTQYF. Based on the CDR3 plus reference TRBV30 and TRBJ2-3, the full variable domain is SQTIHQWPATLVQPVGSPLSLECTVEGTSNPNLYWYRQAAGRGLQLLFYSVGIGQISSEVPQNLSASRPQDRQFILSSKKLLLSDSGFYLCVWSGADTQYFGPGTRLTVL.

The genes are TRBV19 and TRBJ2-6; D remains unclear. Germline lookup yields CDR1 LNHDA and CDR2 SQIVND (reference sequence). Trimming stripped 3 bases from V and 0 bases from J, with 12 bases between. CDR3 size: 17 residues. The DNA for the CDR3 is TGTGCCAGTAGTATTAGGGCCGCCGTCTCTGGGGCCAACGTCCTGACTTTC. Protein sequence: CASSIRAAVSGANVLTF.

This clonotype has a handful of counts. J is TRBJ2-3 and V is TRBV2; the D gene is possibly TRBD2 (5 bases). V lost 6 bases and J lost 0, with 19 bases in between. The germline V gene has CDR1 SNHLY and CDR2 FYNNEI. This CDR3 is built from 17 residues. The CDR3 loop is CASSQWKRAPSTDTQYF. In DNA, the CDR3 is TGTGCCAGCAGCCAATGGAAGAGGGCCCCTAGCACAGATACGCAGTATTTT. The whole variable domain, remainder taken from reference TRBV2 and TRBJ2-3, is EPEVTQTPSHQVTQMGQEVILRCVPISNHLYFYWYRQILGQKVEFLVSFYNNEISEKSEIFDDQFSVERPDGSNFTLKIRSTKLEDSAMYFCASSQWKRAPSTDTQYFGPGTRLTVL.

The chain couples TRBV7-3 to TRBJ2-1, with TRBD2 identical over 8 bases. Germline assignment: CDR1 SGHTA and CDR2 FQGTGA. J was trimmed by 2 bases and V by 4 bases; bases with no gene match: 4. This CDR3 has 15 residues. CDR3 amino acids: CASSSLAGPYNEQFF. CDR3 coding DNA: TGTGCCAGCAGCTCGTTAGCGGGACCCTACAATGAGCAGTTCTTC.

This clonotype showed up just a few times. The chain carries TRBV6-5 and TRBJ1-1; D is uncertain. Germline CDR1 MNHEY, CDR2 SVGAGI. CDR3 length equals 15 residues. Trimming stripped 0 bases from V and 4 bases from J, with 12 bases between. The CDR3 here is CASSYSFYGGTEAFF. CDR3 coding DNA: TGTGCCAGCAGTTACTCTTTTTACGGCGGCACTGAAGCTTTCTTT.

This chain joins TRBV6-1 and TRBJ1-2; D unclear. The CDR3 runs 14 residues. The germline V gene has CDR1 MNHNS and CDR2 SASEGT. Trimming took 7 bases from V and 4 from J, leaving 16 bases between them. The DNA for the CDR3 is TGTGCCAGCAATCCTCGGCAGAACCTCTATGGCTACACCTTC. It yields the protein CASNPRQNLYGYTF.

The chain recombines TRBV4-2 with TRBJ2-7; a possible D gene is TRBD1 (7 bases). This CDR3 contains 15 residues. Germline-derived CDR1 and CDR2 are LGHNA and YNFKEQ. V lost 0 bases and J lost 7, with 16 bases in between. The CDR3 loop is CASSQEQSGGREQYF. CDR3 sequence (DNA): TGTGCCAGCAGCCAAGAACAGTCAGGGGGGAGGGAGCAGTACTTC.

The table lists this clonotype with a few counts. The CDR3 nucleotides read TGTGCCAGCAGTCGTGCGGGGACCTCCTACAATGAGCAGTTCTTC. Translated: CASSRAGTSYNEQFF. This rearrangement joins TRBV25-1 to TRBJ2-1; a weak D match, TRBD2 (6 bases). This CDR3 contains 15 residues. The V gene lost 5 bases and the J gene lost 0 bases, with 11 bases spanning the gap. Germline CDR1 reads MGHDK; CDR2 reads SYGVNS.

This clonotype was observed a few times. The chain combines TRBV4-3 with TRBJ1-1; D perhaps matches TRBD1 (6 bases). Per the germline V gene, CDR1 is LGHNA and CDR2 is YSLEER. This CDR3 spans 15 amino acids. Trimming shortened V by 1 base and J by 10 bases, and 19 bases separated the two germline ends. CDR3 protein: CASSQGWDKAWGAFF. The CDR3 nucleotides read TGCGCCAGCAGCCAAGGTTGGGACAAGGCCTGGGGAGCTTTCTTT.

This clonotype is medium-sized. The chain is built from TRBV7-8 and TRBJ1-5; 7 nucleotides line up with TRBD1. CDR1 is SGHVS and CDR2 is FQNEAQ in the germline V gene. V gave up 6 bases and J gave up 7 bases; unmatched junction bases: 12. The CDR3 covers 15 residues. The CDR3, as DNA: TGTGCCAGCAGTTTGACACGGGACAGATGGCAGCCCCAGCATTTT. Translated: CASSLTRDRWQPQHF. The whole variable domain, filled in from reference TRBV7-8 and TRBJ1-5, reads GAGVSQSPRYKVAKRGQDVALRCDPISGHVSLFWYQQALGQGPEFLTYFQNEAQLDKSGLPSDRFFAERPEGSVSTLKIQRTQQEDSAVYLCASSLTRDRWQPQHFGDGTRLSIL.

V and J are TRBV30 and TRBJ2-3; D not resolved. The CDR3 runs to 11 residues. Deletions cut 1 base from V and 6 bases from J, with 5 bases between. The germline V gene encodes CDR1 GTSNPN and CDR2 SVGIG (reference sequence). The CDR3 nucleotides are TGTGCCTGGAGTGGAGCCGATACGCAGTATTTT. Translation gives CAWSGADTQYF.

This clonotype is medium-sized (0.01 to 0.1%). The V call is TRBV6-1, the J call TRBJ2-2; 10 bases map to TRBD2. The CDR3 runs 15 residues. The V gene end was trimmed by 8 bases and the J gene end by 3 bases; junction bases not matched to a gene: 6. CDR1 is MNHNS, CDR2 SASEGT, per germline. The CDR3 DNA reads TGTGCCAGCGTTCAGCGGGAGGGCTACACCGGGGAGCTGTTTTTT. This gives the protein CASVQREGYTGELFF.

Judged by abundance, this clonotype is large. This sequence joins TRBV15 and TRBJ2-7, with no clear D. Germline V gene data show CDR1 as LNHNV and CDR2 as YYDKDF (reference sequence). V was trimmed by 4 bases and J by 6 bases, leaving 10 bases between them. The CDR3 loop spans 12 amino acids. The DNA for the CDR3 is TGTGCCACCAGCACAAGGATGGGCGAGCAGTACTTC. As protein: CATSTRMGEQYF. The full variable domain, completed using reference TRBV15 and TRBJ2-7, is DAMVIQNPRYQVTQFGKPVTLSCSQTLNHNVMYWYQQKSSQAPKLLFHYYDKDFNNEADTPDNFQSRRPNTSFCFLDIRSPGLGDTAMYLCATSTRMGEQYFGPGTRLTVT.